Listed here is a single TCR beta chain. Its antigen is undetermined. The sample originates from a study of T cell repertoires in ileal Crohn's disease. About the study: Every patient was operated on for stricturing (approximately 60%) or penetrating (approximately 40%) complications.

Repertoires were generated with immunoSEQ multiplex PCR, while TCRdb's copy carries only in-frame clones and drops some. The table lists roughly 16,000 clones, 85% to 95% of them singletons. Adults with ileal or ileocolonic Crohn's disease and an indication for resection were eligible. General study findings and limits: Compared with non-smokers, active smokers at surgery showed more clonal expansions.

The receptor comes from an adult with Crohn's disease. Material for sequencing was ileal tissue.

The CDR3 reads CASSQRGQDTEAFF. The CDR3, as DNA: TGCGCCAGCAGCCAACGAGGACAGGACACTGAAGCTTTCTTT. The chain is built from TRBV4-3 and TRBJ1-1; TRBD1 aligns across 7 bases. CDR3 length: 14 residues. V lost 2 bases, J lost 3 bases, and 3 bases stayed unmatched. Germline V gene sequence: CDR1 LGHNA, CDR2 YSLEER.